This T cell receptor (beta chain) stems from a study of blood T cell repertoires in COVID-19. Study-wide background: Samples representing acute and convalescent COVID-19 were sourced from the United States, Italy and Spain.

This clone was seen only a few times. The data were produced by immunoSEQ multiplex PCR, yet TCRdb's version contains in-frame clones alone and is incomplete. The table records roughly 670,000 clones, about 90% of them present only once. The TCR originated in a woman between 18 and 29 years old with acute or convalescent COVID-19. The sequenced material came from peripheral blood.

CDR3 bases: TGTGCCAGCAGCTTAGGTGGGGGCGCATTTAACACTGAAGCTTTCTTT. Its protein is CASSLGGGAFNTEAFF. The chain recombines TRBV7-6 with TRBJ1-1, with a tentative D call TRBD1 (6 bases). CDR1 SGHVS and CDR2 FNYEAQ come from the germline V gene. Deletions cut 1 base from V and 2 bases from J, with 14 bases between. The CDR3 consists of 16 residues. Combining the CDR3 with reference TRBV7-6 and TRBJ1-1 gives the whole variable domain GAGVSQSPRYKVTKRGQDVALRCDPISGHVSLYWYRQALGQGPEFLTYFNYEAQQDKSGLPNDRFSAERPEGSISTLTIQRTEQRDSAMYRCASSLGGGAFNTEAFFGQGTRLTVV.